These 14 T cell receptor beta chains came from one sample sequenced in a study of blood T cell repertoires in COVID-19. Sequencing used immunoSEQ multiplex PCR; TCRdb keeps in-frame clones, though not all of them. This sample has 9,000 to 15,000 clones, with just over 70% found just once. Sequencing was done on a sample of peripheral blood. Receptors were obtained from a man aged 55 to 70 with COVID-19, enrolled during active disease.

V usage is TRBV2 and J usage is TRBJ2-2; TRBD1 is a possible D gene (6 bases). The CDR3 has 14 amino acids. The germline V gene encodes CDR1 SNHLY and CDR2 FYNNEI. Deletions cut 6 bases from V and 5 bases from J, with 13 bases between. CDR3 protein: CASRKNRETGELFF. The CDR3 region has the DNA TGTGCCAGCAGAAAGAACAGGGAAACCGGGGAGCTGTTTTTT.

The chain links TRBV25-1 to TRBJ1-2; D is perhaps TRBD1 (6 bases). Germline V gives CDR1 MGHDK, CDR2 SYGVNS. V lost 1 base and J 6 bases, leaving 15 bases between the germline ends. The CDR3 length is 15 residues. The CDR3, as DNA: TGTGCCAGCAGTGAATTGGGTTTGGGGGCGCATGGCTACACCTTC. Its protein product is CASSELGLGAHGYTF.

This clone was counted only a few times. The chain employs TRBV7-2 and TRBJ1-6, with TRBD1 matching over 7 bases. The CDR3 totals 16 residues. Unmatched junction bases numbered 1, after V lost 0 bases and J lost 2 bases. From germline, CDR1 is SGHTA and CDR2 FQGNSA. CDR3 in DNA: TGTGCCAGCAGCTTAGCGGGGACAGCCTATAATTCACCCCTCCACTTT. Its translation: CASSLAGTAYNSPLHF.

This clone was detected once. The V call is TRBV7-3, the J call TRBJ2-3; 9 bases agree with TRBD2. This CDR3 has 18 residues. The V segment lost 0 bases and the J segment 0 bases; nucleotides outside the gene matches: 7. Germline V lookup: CDR1 SGHTA, CDR2 FQGTGA. The CDR3 coding sequence is TGTGCCAGCAGCTTAACGGGCCTAGCGGGGACTAGCACAGATACGCAGTATTTT. Translation gives CASSLTGLAGTSTDTQYF.

The rearrangement links TRBV19 to TRBJ2-2, with 7 bases fitting TRBD1. Looked up from germline, CDR1 is LNHDA and CDR2 is SQIVND (reference sequence). The CDR3 contains 16 residues. V dropped 1 base and J dropped 2; count of bases not matched to a gene: 4. The CDR3 region is CASSIAGTANTGELFF. In nucleotides, the CDR3 is TGTGCCAGTAGTATAGCCGGGACAGCAAACACCGGGGAGCTGTTTTTT.

V gene TRBV27 combines with J gene TRBJ2-2; 8 bases match TRBD2. With V trimmed by 11 bases and J by 1 base, 18 bases remained unmatched. This CDR3 comprises 18 residues. CDR1 is MNHEY and CDR2 is SMNVEV in the germline V gene (reference sequence). The DNA of the CDR3 is TGTGCCCGCGGAGGGGGGGGAGCGGGGGCGTTGAACACCGGGGAGCTGTTTTTT. Residues: CARGGGGAGALNTGELFF.

This clone was recorded only once. This chain links TRBV11-3 with TRBJ1-4; TRBD1 agrees at 10 bases. J was trimmed by 8 bases and V by 5 bases; bases with no gene match: 8. Germline CDR1 is SGHNT and CDR2 is YENEEA. The CDR3 covers 15 residues. The CDR3 nucleotides are TGTGCCAGCAGCCCCCCGGGGACAGGGGAGGAAAAACTGTTTTTT. It translates to CASSPPGTGEEKLFF.

The rearrangement links TRBV19 to TRBJ1-6; D is unclear. Between the trimmed V and J ends, which lost 1 base and 10 bases, there was a span of 11 bases. CDR3 length: 14 residues. Germline V gene data show CDR1 as LNHDA and CDR2 as SQIVND (reference sequence). CDR3 in amino acids: CASSIGPAMSPLHF. The DNA of the CDR3 is TGTGCCAGTAGTATAGGCCCAGCGATGTCACCCCTCCACTTT.

This clone was counted a few times. The rearrangement links TRBV6-1 to TRBJ1-5; TRBD1 matches at 9 bases. The CDR3 is 16 residues long. After removal of 4 bases from V and 7 bases from J, the junction contained 11 bases not matched to a gene. Germline V gives CDR1 MNHNS, CDR2 SASEGT. The DNA of the CDR3 is TGTGCCAGCAGTGGACTGCTGGGACAGGGATCCCAGCCCCAGCATTTT. As protein: CASSGLLGQGSQPQHF.

This chain uses TRBV9 with TRBJ2-7, with a tentative D call TRBD1 (6 bases). This CDR3 region has 15 residues. The germline V gene encodes CDR1 SGDLS and CDR2 YYNGEE. Trimming stripped 4 bases from V and 3 bases from J, with 17 bases between. The chain's CDR3 is CASSLSWGPGYEQYV. CDR3 bases: TGTGCCAGCAGCCTAAGTTGGGGGCCAGGCTACGAGCAGTACGTC.

The chain links TRBV29-1 to TRBJ1-2, with unresolved D. The CDR3 extends over 12 amino acids. Germline CDR1 and CDR2: SQVTM and ANQGSEA. V lost 4 bases and J lost 5, with 11 bases in between. The CDR3 is CSVADGGYGYTF. The CDR3 coding sequence is TGCAGCGTTGCCGACGGAGGGTATGGCTACACCTTC.

V is TRBV4-3 and J is TRBJ1-1; 7 bases are a match to TRBD1. Trimming removed 0 bases from V and 2 bases from J; junction bases left unmatched: 9. Per the germline V gene, CDR1 is LGHNA and CDR2 is YSLEER. The CDR3 sequence is 17 residues long. As DNA, the CDR3 is TGCGCCAGCAGCCAAGATCGACAGGGAGGTCTAAACACTGAAGCTTTCTTT. Protein sequence: CASSQDRQGGLNTEAFF.

This chain joins TRBV12-5 and TRBJ2-1, with D possibly TRBD1 on 6 matching bases. V was trimmed by 5 bases and J by 8 bases, leaving 13 bases between them. The CDR3 has 13 amino acids. Germline V gives CDR1 LGHNT, CDR2 FRNRAP. The DNA of the CDR3 is TGTGCTAGTGGTAGAGAGGACAGACATGAGCAGTTCTTC. Translating it yields CASGREDRHEQFF.

This chain uses TRBV2 with TRBJ1-4; D gene ambiguous. This CDR3 spans 15 amino acids. Trimming cost V 6 bases and J 6 bases, with 17 bases left between them. Germline CDR1 is SNHLY and CDR2 is FYNNEI. In DNA form, the CDR3 reads TGTGCCAGCAGCGGCTGGCGGGAGCCGGATGAAAAACTGTTTTTT. It codes for CASSGWREPDEKLFF.